The entry below gives a single T cell receptor (beta chain) sequence along with its context. Its antigen remains undetermined. Qualities for individual bases were not recorded, and no much larger clone is one base off. This specimen comes from a study of blood T cell repertoires in COVID-19 (dated by TCRdb to the early 2020s). About the study as a whole: Collaborator samples came from the United States, Italy and Spain and covered acute and convalescent phases of COVID-19. Samples came from the ongoing ImmuneRACE study (first 160 participants) plus 1,254 subjects from 6 global collaborators. A de-identified subject ID, COVID-19 status, age in years and sex were almost always included in the sample metadata. Where available, HLA class I and class II types were obtained from metadata supplied by the sample provider rather than from assay-based typing. The prospective study material was composed of cDNA or gDNA derived from T cells, B-cell-depleted T cells, or PBMCs. The repertoires were released in a freely available public database meant as a resource for research on the immune response to SARS-CoV-2. Deeply sampled blood TCRbeta repertoires from subjects exposed to, actively infected with, or recovered from COVID-19 were included in the dataset.

Enrolling through a virtual design, the prospective study's participants ranged in age from roughly 18 to 89 years and lived across some 22 United States geographic areas. Cohort assignment in the prospective study relied on participant-reported clinical history from a screening survey and a study questionnaire. In the prospective study, whole blood, serum and a nasopharyngeal or oropharyngeal swab were collected from each participant by mobile phlebotomists. Participants in the prospective study had the option to provide additional blood draws and questionnaires over an approximately 2-month period. Blood samples from the prospective study were shipped frozen or at room temperature prior to DNA extraction. The research as a whole found: The amount of clinical and demographic metadata varied by source and participant and was provided uncurated.

TCRbeta CDR3 regions were amplified from genomic DNA by means of the immunoSEQ Assay, a bias-controlled multiplex PCR. As for the original processing: The number of nucleated cells in each sample was estimated by amplification of reference gene primers within the assay. To quantify the absolute abundance of each unique TCRbeta CDR3 rearrangement, sequence reads were collapsed and filtered. For each sample, productive Simpson clonality was calculated by taking the square root of Simpson's diversity index across productive rearrangements. This is the immuneACCESS table as TCRdb keeps it, with only in-frame sequences that have V and J called. A part of the clones is gone; compared with another copy, unresolved V genes explain less than half, and the rest is unexplained. D and trimming were read from the DNA, whereas the V and J calls and clone size are those reported in that table. Recorded for this sample are around 250,000 clones; 85% to 90% of them occurred a single time. Roughly 3.9% of the sample belongs to the ten largest clones.

CDR1 and CDR2 are read off the germline V gene as SGHVS and FQNEAQ. The CDR3 covers 14 residues, taking in both the cysteine and the phenylalanine. The only DNA kept is the CDR3, 42 bases in frame from the first base. V is cut back by 4 bases and J by 3 bases, with 4 bases in the junction unmatched. The sequencing sample was made of PBMCs or T cells enriched from blood (not recorded which). The sequence was obtained from a woman younger than 45 with acute COVID-19. The chain couples TRBV7-8 to TRBJ1-2; 8 of the junction bases match TRBD1. For the CDR3, the sequence is CASSWTGSDYGYTF. The DNA sequence follows: TGTGCCAGCAGCTGGACAGGGAGCGACTATGGCTACACCTTC.